This T cell receptor beta chain was identified in a study of T cell repertoires in cytomegalovirus infection. In the study overall: HLA-B-restricted CMV epitopes that are well studied, plus recently identified HLA-C-restricted ones, were used by the study. Both a matching HLA type and CMV infection were indicated by public TCR beta signatures. Notes on the study in general: Across the ex vivo response, the dominant clonotypes were HLA-C-restricted CMV-specific TCR beta clonotypes. Frequencies of public TCR beta families were cumulated, and this identified carriers of CMV plus the relevant HLA.

TCRdb itself ran the reads through MiXCR, one entry per CDR3 protein. The repertoire holds roughly 340,000 distinct CDR3 sequences, almost 30% seen once, with about 20% in the top ten. Comment on this clonotype: Antigen unknown.

CDR1 is LGHNA and CDR2 is YNFKEQ in the germline V gene. The ends lost 0 bases at V and 11 bases at J; junction bases unmatched: 11. The CDR3 has 15 amino acids. Sample: cultured PBMCs, taken from culture after CMV antigen stimulation. The chain carries TRBV4-2 and TRBJ2-3; 7 nucleotides line up with TRBD2. This receptor was obtained from a human donor in good health (CMV status not recorded). Some clones in this sample may be carry-over from other donors' samples. CDR3 in amino acids: CASSQDRSSGYWQYF. The CDR3 coding sequence is TGTGCCAGCAGCCAAGATAGGTCTAGCGGTTACTGGCAGTATTTT.